This T cell receptor (beta chain) was retrieved from a study of blood T cell repertoires in COVID-19 (dated by TCRdb to the early 2020s). About the study as a whole: Samples from collaborators originated in the United States, Italy and Spain and spanned both the acute and convalescent phases of COVID-19. The prospective study material was composed of cDNA or gDNA derived from T cells, B-cell-depleted T cells, or PBMCs. The dataset comprised deeply sampled blood TCRbeta repertoires from subjects exposed to, actively infected with, or recovered from COVID-19. The repertoires were released in a freely available public database intended as a resource for research on the immune response to SARS-CoV-2. The samples were drawn from the first 160 participants of the ongoing ImmuneRACE study and from some 1,300 subjects provided by 6 global collaborators. Nearly every sample came with metadata listing a de-identified subject ID, COVID-19 status, age in years and sex. Where available, HLA class I and class II types were obtained from metadata supplied by the sample provider rather than from assay-based typing.

The germline V gene gives CDR1 as SGHRS and CDR2 as YFSETQ. CDR3 length: 15 amino acids, cysteine to phenylalanine. Only the CDR3 region is kept as DNA, spanning 45 bases read in frame from base 1. Trimming removed 4 bases from V and 0 bases from J; the gene matches leave 3 bases unexplained. Another Seattle source contributed samples from volunteer blood donors who had recovered from COVID-19. Collaborating institutions collected whole blood in K2EDTA tubes following their own protocols. For TCRbeta analysis, collaborators shipped samples as frozen whole blood, isolated PBMCs, or DNA extracted from either of those sample types. In this sample, this clone turned up once. Its antigen remains undetermined. Qualities for individual bases were not recorded, and no much larger clone is one base off. The immunoSEQ Assay, a bias-controlled multiplex PCR, was used to amplify TCRbeta CDR3 regions from genomic DNA. On the authors' methods: Within the assay, amplification of reference gene primers was used to estimate how many nucleated cells each sample contained. To quantify the absolute abundance of each unique TCRbeta CDR3 rearrangement, sequence reads were collapsed and filtered. For each sample, productive Simpson clonality was calculated by taking the square root of Simpson's diversity index across productive rearrangements. The table comes from immuneACCESS by way of TCRdb, which keeps in-frame sequences with V and J called. Part of the clones is missing from these tables; in studies checked, under half for an unresolved V gene and the rest for unknown reasons. Clone size and the V and J calls come from that table; the DNA yielded D and trimming. The sample contains around 300,000 clones, roughly 89% of them found a single time. 0.9% to 1% of the sample comes from the top ten.

Summary of the overall study and its limitations: The amount of clinical and demographic metadata varied by source and participant and was provided uncurated.

This sequence originates from a woman aged 35 to 49 who had recovered from COVID-19. Sequencing input: peripheral blood. The rearranged chain carries TRBV5-1 and TRBJ1-2; 10 bases in the junction line up with TRBD1. The CDR3 has the sequence CASSPGTGANYGYTF. In nucleotide form, the sequence is TGCGCCAGCAGCCCGGGGACAGGGGCTAACTATGGCTACACCTTC.